This T cell receptor beta chain emerged from a study of blood T cell repertoires in COVID-19. Study background: Both acute and convalescent COVID-19 samples were obtained from the United States, Italy and Spain.

Per the study methods: Reference gene primers were amplified, and this amplification served to estimate nucleated cell counts. TCRdb's copy holds only in-frame clones and misses some; the assay was immunoSEQ multiplex PCR. V and J calls and clone size are given by that table; D and trimming were obtained from the DNA. The sample shows some 110,000 clones, about 83% of them seen only once. Germline lookup yields CDR1 SGHTS and CDR2 YDEGEE. V gave up 2 bases and J gave up 4 bases, with 19 bases separating them. The CDR3 covers 16 residues. The rearrangement joins TRBV5-8 to TRBJ2-7, with D possibly matching TRBD2 (5 bases). The sample comprised peripheral blood. The clonotype comes from a human donor in a cohort sampled during active COVID-19. The chain's CDR3 is CASSLGPQRETYEQYF. CDR3 in DNA: TGTGCCAGCAGCTTAGGACCACAGAGGGAAACTTACGAGCAGTACTTC.